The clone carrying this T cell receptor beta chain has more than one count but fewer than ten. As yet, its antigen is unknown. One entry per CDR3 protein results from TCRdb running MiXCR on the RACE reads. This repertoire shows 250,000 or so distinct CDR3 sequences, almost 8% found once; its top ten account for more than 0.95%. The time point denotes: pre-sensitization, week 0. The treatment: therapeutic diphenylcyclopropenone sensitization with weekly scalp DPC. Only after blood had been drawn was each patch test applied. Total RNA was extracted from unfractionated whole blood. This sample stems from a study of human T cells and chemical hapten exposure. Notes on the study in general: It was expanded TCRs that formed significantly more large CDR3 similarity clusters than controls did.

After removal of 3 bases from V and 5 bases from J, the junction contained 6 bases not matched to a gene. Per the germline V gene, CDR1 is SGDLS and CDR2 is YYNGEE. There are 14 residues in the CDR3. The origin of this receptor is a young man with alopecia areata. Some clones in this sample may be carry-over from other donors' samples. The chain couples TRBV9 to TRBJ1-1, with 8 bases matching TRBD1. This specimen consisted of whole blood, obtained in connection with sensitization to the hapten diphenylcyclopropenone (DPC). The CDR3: CASSAQGALTEAFF. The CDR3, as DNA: TGTGCCAGCAGCGCGCAGGGGGCGCTTACTGAAGCTTTCTTT.